This T cell receptor beta chain was obtained from a study of T cell clones after liver transplantation. General study points: Rather than being deleted, graft donor-reactive T cells may have moved into the graft.

As for this clone: Antigen: not known.

Profiling relied on immunoSEQ multiplex PCR, and the TCRdb table lists in-frame clones only, not all of them. Of about 100,000 clones in the sample, around four fifths were seen once. V gave up 1 base and J gave up 8 bases, with 11 bases separating them. CDR1 is SGHAT and CDR2 is FQNNGV in the germline V gene. This CDR3 has 14 residues. The chain couples TRBV11-2 to TRBJ1-4, with D possibly TRBD1 on 5 matching bases. The clonotype comes from a human donor who received a liver transplant. Sequencing was performed on CD4+ T cells from blood, taken before liver transplant. CDR3 sequence reads: CASSLGRAVEKLFF. For the CDR3, the DNA is TGTGCCAGCAGCTTAGGCAGGGCTGTAGAAAAACTGTTTTTT.